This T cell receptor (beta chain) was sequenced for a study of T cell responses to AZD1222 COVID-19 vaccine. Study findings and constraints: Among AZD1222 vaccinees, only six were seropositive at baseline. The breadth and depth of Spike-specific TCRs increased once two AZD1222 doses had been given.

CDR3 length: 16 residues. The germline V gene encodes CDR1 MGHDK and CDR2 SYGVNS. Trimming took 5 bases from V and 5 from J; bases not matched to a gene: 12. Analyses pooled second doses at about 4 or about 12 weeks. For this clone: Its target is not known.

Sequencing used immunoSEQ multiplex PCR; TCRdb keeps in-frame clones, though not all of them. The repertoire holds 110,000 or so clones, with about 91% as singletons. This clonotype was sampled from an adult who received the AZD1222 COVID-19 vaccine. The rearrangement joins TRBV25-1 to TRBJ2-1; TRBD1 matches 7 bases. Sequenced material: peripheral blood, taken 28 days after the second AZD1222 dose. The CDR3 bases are TGTGCCAGCAGTCCTCCTGGTGACAGGGCAAACAATGAGCAGTTCTTC. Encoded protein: CASSPPGDRANNEQFF.